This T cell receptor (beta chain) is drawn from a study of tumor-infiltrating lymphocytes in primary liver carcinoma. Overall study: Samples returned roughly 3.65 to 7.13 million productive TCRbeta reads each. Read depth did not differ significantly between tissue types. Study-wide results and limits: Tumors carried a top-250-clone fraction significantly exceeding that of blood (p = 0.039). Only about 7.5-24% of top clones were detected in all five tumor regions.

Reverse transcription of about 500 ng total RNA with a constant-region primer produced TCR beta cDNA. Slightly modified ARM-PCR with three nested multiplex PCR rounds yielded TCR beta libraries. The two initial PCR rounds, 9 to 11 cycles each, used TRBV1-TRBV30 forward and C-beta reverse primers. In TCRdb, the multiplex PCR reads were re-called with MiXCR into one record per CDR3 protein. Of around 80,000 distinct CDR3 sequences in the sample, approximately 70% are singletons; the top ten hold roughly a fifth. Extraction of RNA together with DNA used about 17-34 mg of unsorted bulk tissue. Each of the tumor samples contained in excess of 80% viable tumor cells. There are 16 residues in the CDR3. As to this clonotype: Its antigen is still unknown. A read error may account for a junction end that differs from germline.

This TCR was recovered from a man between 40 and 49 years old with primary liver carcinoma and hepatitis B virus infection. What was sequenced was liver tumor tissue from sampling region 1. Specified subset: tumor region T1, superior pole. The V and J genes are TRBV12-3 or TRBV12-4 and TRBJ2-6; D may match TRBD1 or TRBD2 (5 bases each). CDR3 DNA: TGTGCCGGCAGTTTAGAGGGATGGGCAGGGACCAACGTCCTGACTTTC. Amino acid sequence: CAGSLEGWAGTNVLTF.